This is a list of T cell receptor beta chains from one sample in a study of T cell repertoires in aging, cancer and after chemotherapy. MiXCR was run by TCRdb on the multiplex PCR reads, yielding one entry per CDR3 protein. Of several thousand distinct CDR3 sequences in the sample, less than 55% are singletons; the top ten hold roughly 21%. Input material: blood. All receptors come from a human donor in good health. CDR3s include the opening cysteine and the closing phenylalanine or tryptophan. A D gene is named only where the DNA matches it firmly. A clone size is listed for some rows: how often the clone was seen (once, few, many), or a class if it is expanded.

CDR3 protein,CDR3 DNA,J gene,clone size,V gene,D gene
CAWSRGRDQPQHF,TGTGCCTGGAGTCGTGGACGGGATCAGCCCCAGCATTTT,TRBJ1-5,NA,TRBV30,NA
CASSLVLAGGQETQYF,TGTGCCAGCAGTTTAGTCCTAGCGGGGGGGCAGGAGACCCAGTACTTC,TRBJ2-5,few,TRBV12-3/TRBV12-4,TRBD2
CAWREDSYYNEQFF,TGTGCCTGGAGGGAGGACAGCTATTACAATGAGCAGTTCTTC,TRBJ2-1,few,TRBV30,NA
CASSPEWDTEAFF,TGTGCCAGCAGCCCGGAGTGGGACACTGAAGCTTTCTTT,TRBJ1-1,NA,TRBV7-9,NA
CASSRNRDFGTQYF,TGTGCCAGCAGCAGAAATCGAGATTTCGGGACCCAGTACTTC,TRBJ2-5,few,TRBV11-1,NA
CASSSRGRTNTGELFF,TGTGCCAGCAGTTCCAGGGGACGGACGAACACCGGGGAGCTGTTTTTT,TRBJ2-2,NA,TRBV6-1,NA
CASSQIGLNTEAFF,TGTGCCAGCAGTCAAATCGGGTTGAACACTGAAGCTTTCTTT,TRBJ1-1,NA,TRBV6-5,NA
CASSIGWTVWGVFYEQYF,TGTGCCAGTAGTATAGGGTGGACAGTCTGGGGGGTTTTTTACGAGCAGTACTTC,TRBJ2-7,NA,TRBV19,NA
CASGPSTYNSPLHF,TGTGCCAGCGGACCGAGCACTTATAATTCACCCCTCCACTTT,TRBJ1-6,few,TRBV6-1,NA
CASSYYLAADEQFF,TGTGCCAGCAGTTATTATTTAGCGGCCGATGAGCAGTTCTTC,TRBJ2-1,NA,TRBV6-2/TRBV6-3,NA
CASSIYLAKGNSPLHF,TGTGCCAGTAGTATTTACCTGGCCAAGGGGAATTCACCCCTCCACTTT,TRBJ1-6,NA,TRBV19,NA